The 30 T cell receptor beta chains given below trace back to one sample, sequenced in a study of T cell responses to AZD1222 COVID-19 vaccine. Sequencing was performed with immunoSEQ multiplex PCR; in TCRdb, only in-frame clones are kept and a portion is missing. The sample contains about 97,000 clones, nearly 90% of which appear only once. Sequenced here: peripheral blood, sampled on day 0 of AZD1222 vaccination. These receptor sequences come from an adult in good health.

This chain connects TRBV4-1 to TRBJ1-3, with D hard to call. Deletions cut 7 bases from V and 0 bases from J, with 7 bases between. Germline-derived CDR1 and CDR2 are MGHRA and YSYEKL. This CDR3 is 13 amino acids long. CDR3 region: CASIRSSGNTIYF. DNA for the CDR3: TGCGCCAGCATCCGCAGCTCTGGAAACACCATATATTTT.

The chain has TRBV5-1 and TRBJ1-3; a possible D gene is TRBD1 (5 bases). Germline assignment: CDR1 SGHRS and CDR2 YFSETQ. Trimming shortened V by 7 bases and J by 0 bases, and 11 bases separated the two germline ends. The CDR3 loop spans 14 amino acids. The CDR3 reads CASGPGPSGNTIYF. The CDR3 DNA is TGCGCCAGCGGTCCGGGGCCCTCTGGAAACACCATATATTTT.

The V gene is TRBV10-1, the J gene TRBJ1-3; tentatively, D is TRBD1 (6 bases). The CDR3 sequence is 14 residues long. Germline CDR1 is WNHNN and CDR2 is SYGVQD (reference sequence). V lost 6 bases, J lost 2 bases, and 11 bases lay in between. This CDR3 reads CASSTGGTGNTIYF. The CDR3 bases are TGCGCCAGCAGCACCGGGGGCACTGGAAACACCATATATTTT.

The V call is TRBV5-1, the J call TRBJ1-1; a possible D gene is TRBD1 (5 bases). Trimming cost V 5 bases and J 3 bases, with 8 bases left between them. Germline values: CDR1 SGHRS, CDR2 YFSETQ. This CDR3 has 12 amino acids. The chain's CDR3 is CASRWGDTEAFF. CDR3 nucleotides: TGCGCCAGCAGATGGGGGGACACTGAAGCTTTCTTT. Filled out from reference TRBV5-1 and TRBJ1-1, the complete variable domain reads KAGVTQTPRYLIKTRGQQVTLSCSPISGHRSVSWYQQTPGQGLQFLFEYFSETQRNKGNFPGRFSGRQFSNSRSEMNVSTLELGDSALYLCASRWGDTEAFFGQGTRLTVV.

The chain joins TRBV5-1 to TRBJ1-6; D is unresolved. V was cut by 0 bases and J by 7 bases, with 11 bases left in between. Germline V gives CDR1 SGHRS, CDR2 YFSETQ. This CDR3 is 15 amino acids long. The CDR3 nucleotides are TGCGCCAGCAGCTTGGGGGAGGGAGGGAATTCACCCCTCCACTTT. Protein: CASSLGEGGNSPLHF.

The V and J genes are TRBV19 and TRBJ1-4; a weak D match, TRBD1 (5 bases). The CDR3 covers 12 residues. The germline V gene has CDR1 LNHDA and CDR2 SQIVND (reference sequence). Trimming took off 7 bases at V and 8 bases at J, with 11 bases between the two ends. The CDR3 protein is CASTTGGEKLFF. As DNA, the CDR3 is TGTGCCAGTACCACAGGCGGGGAAAAACTGTTTTTT. The variable domain in full, with the rest retrieved from reference TRBV19 and TRBJ1-4, is DGGITQSPKYLFRKEGQNVTLSCEQNLNHDAMYWYRQDPGQGLRLIYYSQIVNDFQKGDIAEGYSVSREKKESFPLTVTSAQKNPTAFYLCASTTGGEKLFFGSGTQLSVL.

This clone was detected once. The chain joins TRBV10-3 to TRBJ2-7, with 9 bases fitting TRBD1. The CDR3 runs 12 residues. With V trimmed by 4 bases and J by 6 bases, 1 base remained unmatched. Per the germline V gene, CDR1 is ENHRY and CDR2 is SYGVKD. In DNA form, the CDR3 reads TGTGCCATCAGTGGGACAGGGGTCGAGCAGTACTTC. Residues: CAISGTGVEQYF.

V gene TRBV20-1 combines with J gene TRBJ1-1, with D perhaps TRBD1 (5 bases). This CDR3 contains 13 residues. Germline V lookup: CDR1 DFQATT, CDR2 SNEGSKA (reference sequence). Trimming took off 3 bases at V and 2 bases at J, with 10 bases between the two ends. The chain's CDR3 is CSASPGSNTEAFF. In DNA, the CDR3 is TGCAGTGCTAGTCCAGGGAGCAACACTGAAGCTTTCTTT.

The rearrangement links TRBV28 to TRBJ1-5; TRBD1 is a possible D gene (6 bases). The CDR3 consists of 14 residues. V was clipped by 6 bases and J by 2 bases, with 11 bases between them. CDR1 MDHEN and CDR2 SYDVKM come from the germline V gene. The CDR3 nucleotides are TGTGCCAGCAGCAGCGCAGGGGGCAATCAGCCCCAGCATTTT. Its translation is CASSSAGGNQPQHF.

This clone was seen a handful of times. V and J are TRBV19 and TRBJ1-1, with D unresolved. The CDR3 loop spans 15 amino acids. V lost 5 bases, J lost 2 bases, and 15 bases lay in between. CDR1 LNHDA and CDR2 SQIVND come from the germline V gene (reference sequence). As DNA, the CDR3 is TGTGCCAGTAGTTTAAGGAGGCAGACTAACACTGAAGCTTTCTTT. It specifies CASSLRRQTNTEAFF.

The J gene is TRBJ2-7, the V gene TRBV7-9; no clear D. There are 14 residues in the CDR3. The V and J ends lost 1 base and 2 bases respectively, with 9 bases between them. CDR1 SEHNR and CDR2 FQNEAQ come from the germline V gene (reference sequence). CDR3 protein: CASSLGFGPYEQYF. DNA of the CDR3: TGTGCCAGCAGCTTAGGATTCGGACCCTACGAGCAGTACTTC.

The chain employs TRBV9 and TRBJ2-7; 11 bases line up with TRBD1. Germline CDR1 and CDR2: SGDLS and YYNGEE. Trimming at V came to 3 bases and at J to 2 bases, leaving 4 bases not matched to a gene. The CDR3 loop spans 15 amino acids. The CDR3 region is CASSAGQGVAYEQYF. CDR3 DNA sequence: TGTGCCAGCAGCGCGGGACAGGGGGTAGCCTACGAGCAGTACTTC. Filled out from reference TRBV9 and TRBJ2-7, the complete variable domain reads DSGVTQTPKHLITATGQRVTLRCSPRSGDLSVYWYQQSLDQGLQFLIQYYNGEERAKGNILERFSAQQFPDLHSELNLSSLELGDSALYFCASSAGQGVAYEQYFGPGTRLTVT.

J is TRBJ1-1 and V is TRBV5-5, with 7 bases lining up with TRBD1. Germline loops: CDR1 SGHKS, CDR2 YYEKEE (reference sequence). V was pared by 2 bases and J by 8 bases, with 3 bases of the junction left unmatched. The CDR3 consists of 12 residues. The CDR3 region is CASSFDREEAFF. The CDR3 DNA is TGTGCCAGCAGCTTCGACAGGGAGGAAGCTTTCTTT.

This chain joins TRBV5-1 and TRBJ2-3, with 11 nucleotides matching TRBD2. Germline lookup yields CDR1 SGHRS and CDR2 YFSETQ. Trimming cost V 4 bases and J 0 bases; bases outside gene matches: 13. The CDR3 runs to 19 residues. The CDR3, as DNA: TGCGCCAGCAGCGGTACCTCTAGCGGGGGGACTCCTAGCACAGATACGCAGTATTTT. Translated, it gives CASSGTSSGGTPSTDTQYF.

This clone showed up just once. The J gene is TRBJ1-2, the V gene TRBV5-1; TRBD1 agrees at 7 bases. Per the germline V gene, CDR1 is SGHRS and CDR2 is YFSETQ. V shed 4 bases and J 5 bases; nucleotides not matched to a gene: 5. The CDR3 is 13 residues long. The CDR3 DNA reads as TGCGCCAGCAGCCTGGGGACAGATTATGGCTACACCTTC. It translates to CASSLGTDYGYTF.

The rearrangement links TRBV20-1 to TRBJ1-1, with D unresolved. Germline V gene sequence: CDR1 DFQATT, CDR2 SNEGSKA (reference sequence). The V end was cut by 3 bases, the J end by 2 bases, with 10 bases between. The CDR3 has 13 amino acids. CDR3 region: CSASWRTNTEAFF. CDR3 coding DNA: TGCAGTGCTAGTTGGCGGACCAACACTGAAGCTTTCTTT.

This clone was seen more than once but under ten times. The chain couples TRBV24-1 to TRBJ2-7; TRBD1 aligns across 7 bases. Germline assignment: CDR1 KGHDR and CDR2 SFDVKD. This CDR3 is 15 amino acids long. Trimming cost V 3 bases and J 0 bases; bases outside gene matches: 4. The CDR3, as DNA: TGTGCCACCAGTGATACGGGACAGCTCTCCTACGAGCAGTACTTC. This translates into CATSDTGQLSYEQYF.

The gene calls are TRBV19 and TRBJ1-2, with D perhaps matching TRBD1 (5 bases). Trimming shortened V by 2 bases and J by 2 bases, and 12 bases separated the two germline ends. CDR3 length: 15 residues. Germline CDR1 is LNHDA and CDR2 is SQIVND (reference sequence). The CDR3 spells CASSIWGRSNYGYTF. The CDR3 DNA reads as TGTGCCAGTAGTATATGGGGCAGGTCAAACTATGGCTACACCTTC. Variable domain in full (rest from reference TRBV19 and TRBJ1-2): DGGITQSPKYLFRKEGQNVTLSCEQNLNHDAMYWYRQDPGQGLRLIYYSQIVNDFQKGDIAEGYSVSREKKESFPLTVTSAQKNPTAFYLCASSIWGRSNYGYTFGSGTRLTVV.

This chain uses TRBV13 with TRBJ1-3; D is unresolved. The CDR3 has 14 amino acids. Trimming left V 1 base short and J 0 bases short, with 4 bases between. The germline V gene encodes CDR1 PRHDT and CDR2 FYEKMQ (reference sequence). CDR3 in DNA: TGTGCCAGCAGCTTAGTATACTCTGGAAACACCATATATTTT. Protein product: CASSLVYSGNTIYF. Full variable domain (remainder filled in from reference TRBV13 and TRBJ1-3): AAGVIQSPRHLIKEKRETATLKCYPIPRHDTVYWYQQGPGQDPQFLISFYEKMQSDKGSIPDRFSAQQFSDYHSELNMSSLELGDSALYFCASSLVYSGNTIYFGEGSWLTVV.

V and J are TRBV21-1 and TRBJ1-3; the table assigns TRBD1, which was not confirmed against the DNA. TRBV21-1 represents a pseudogene. This CDR3 contains 16 residues. The CDR3 loop is CASSKGQGVFGNTIYF. The CDR3 DNA sequence: TGTGCCAGCAGCAAGGGACAGGGGGTCTTTGGAAACACCATATATTTT.

The chain has TRBV9 and TRBJ1-6; weak D call: TRBD1 (5 bases). Trimming took 5 bases from V and 6 from J, leaving 12 bases between them. Germline V gives CDR1 SGDLS, CDR2 YYNGEE. CDR3 size: 14 residues. CDR3 DNA: TGTGCCAGCAGTATGGGACGAGGTAATTCACCCCTCCACTTT. Amino acids: CASSMGRGNSPLHF.

The genes are TRBV6-5 and TRBJ2-7; 8 nucleotides align to TRBD1. The V gene's germline CDR1 is MNHEY and CDR2 SVGAGI. The CDR3 is 14 residues long. The V segment lost 7 bases and the J segment 1 base; nucleotides outside the gene matches: 6. As DNA, the CDR3 is TGTGCCAGCAATGGACGGGACAGGTCCTACGAGCAGTACTTC. Amino acid sequence: CASNGRDRSYEQYF.

This rearrangement joins TRBV6-5 to TRBJ2-5; 8 bases align to TRBD1. J gave up 3 bases and V 6 bases, and 3 bases lay outside the gene matches. CDR1 is MNHEY, CDR2 SVGAGI, per germline. This CDR3 has 13 amino acids. CDR3 coding DNA: TGTGCCAGCAGGAAGGACAGGGAAGAGACCCAGTACTTC. This sequence encodes CASRKDREETQYF.

The V call is TRBV19, the J call TRBJ1-5, with D possibly TRBD1 on 5 matching bases. V lost 7 bases to trimming and J lost 4 bases, with 14 bases between them. In germline, CDR1 is LNHDA, CDR2 SQIVND (reference sequence). The CDR3 contains 14 residues. In DNA, the CDR3 is TGTGCCAGTACCTCCTCGGGGGTTAATCAGCCCCAGCATTTT. Encoded protein: CASTSSGVNQPQHF.

This clone was found once. The rearrangement links TRBV5-4 to TRBJ1-2, with 7 bases lining up with TRBD1. Looked up from germline, CDR1 is SGHNT and CDR2 is YYREEE (reference sequence). V shed 2 bases and J 0 bases; nucleotides not matched to a gene: 4. This CDR3 is built from 15 residues. The CDR3 protein is CASSFPGQPNYGYTF. In DNA form, the CDR3 reads TGTGCCAGCAGCTTTCCGGGACAGCCTAACTATGGCTACACCTTC. Looking up the rest from reference TRBV5-4 and TRBJ1-2 gives the full variable domain: ETGVTQSPTHLIKTRGQQVTLRCSSQSGHNTVSWYQQALGQGPQFIFQYYREEENGRGNFPPRFSGLQFPNYSSELNVNALELDDSALYLCASSFPGQPNYGYTFGSGTRLTVV.

The J gene is TRBJ1-1, the V gene TRBV7-2, with D tentatively TRBD1 (6 bases). With 5 bases removed from V and 8 bases from J, the gap between germline ends came to 15 bases. This CDR3 comprises 13 residues. CDR1 is SGHTA, CDR2 FQGNSA, per germline. The CDR3 nucleotides are TGTGCCAGCAGCCCAAGGACAGCTTTCGAAGCTTTCTTT. Translated: CASSPRTAFEAFF.

The chain employs TRBV7-6 and TRBJ1-4; D is perhaps TRBD1 (6 bases). CDR3 length equals 15 residues. Per the germline V gene, CDR1 is SGHVS and CDR2 is FNYEAQ. Trimming removed 1 base at V and 8 bases at J, with 14 bases between. In nucleotides, the CDR3 is TGTGCCAGCAGCTTAGATTCAGGGGACGGCGAAAAACTGTTTTTT. Its translation is CASSLDSGDGEKLFF.

CDR3 sequence: CASSPGQGMNEQFF. The CDR3 nucleotides are TGTGCCAGCAGCCCGGGACAGGGGATGAATGAGCAGTTCTTC. This chain links TRBV7-2 with TRBJ2-1; the match to TRBD1 covers 10 bases. Germline CDR1 reads SGHTA; CDR2 reads FQGNSA. This CDR3 is built from 14 residues. V was pared by 5 bases and J by 7 bases, with 5 bases of the junction left unmatched.

This clone has a single count. The chain has TRBV5-1 and TRBJ1-3, with 7 bases that match TRBD1. Germline V CDR1 and CDR2: SGHRS, YFSETQ. This CDR3 is built from 14 residues. After removal of 4 bases from V and 2 bases from J, the junction contained 3 bases not matched to a gene. This CDR3 reads CASSQGGPGNTIYF. CDR3 bases: TGCGCCAGCAGCCAAGGGGGCCCTGGAAACACCATATATTTT.

The chain combines TRBV12-5 with TRBJ2-3; 7 positions agree with TRBD2. From germline, CDR1 is LGHNT and CDR2 FRNRAP. V shed 8 bases, J shed 0 bases, and the junction held 5 bases outside the gene matches. The CDR3 has 14 residues. DNA for the CDR3: TGTGCTAGTAGCGGGGCCATTAGCACAGATACGCAGTATTTT. Translation: CASSGAISTDTQYF.